Each of the 23 T cell receptor beta chains below was sequenced from the same sample in a study of blood T cell repertoires in COVID-19. Clones were sequenced by immunoSEQ multiplex PCR, and TCRdb holds only the in-frame ones, with some missing. The table records tens of thousands of clones, about 77% of them present only once. The sample taken for sequencing was peripheral blood. The receptors originated from a human donor in a cohort sampled during active COVID-19.

The rearrangement uses TRBV5-1 and TRBJ1-1, with TRBD1 matching 9 bases. Germline loops: CDR1 SGHRS, CDR2 YFSETQ. Unmatched junction bases numbered 8, after V lost 4 bases and J lost 1 base. The CDR3 runs 16 residues. The CDR3 nucleotides are TGCGCCAGCAGCCCAGGGACAGGGAGGGGGAACACTGAAGCTTTCTTT. Translated: CASSPGTGRGNTEAFF.

This clone was observed a single time. The genes are TRBV28 and TRBJ1-5; a weak D match, TRBD1 (6 bases). CDR1 and CDR2 from the germline V gene are MDHEN and SYDVKM. CDR3 length: 18 amino acids. The ends were cut back, 6 bases at V and 1 base at J, with 22 bases in the middle. The CDR3 reads CASRARSLLRGSNQPQHF. The CDR3, as DNA: TGTGCCAGCAGGGCCCGATCTCTGCTTAGGGGGAGCAATCAGCCCCAGCATTTT.

The J gene is TRBJ2-5, the V gene TRBV7-3; TRBD2 is a possible D gene (6 bases). This CDR3 is 16 amino acids long. Per germline, CDR1 SGHTA and CDR2 FQGTGA. Between the trimmed V and J ends, which lost 5 bases and 1 base, there was a span of 17 bases. CDR3 amino acids: CASSLTPLRGQETQYF. CDR3 DNA sequence: TGTGCCAGCAGCCTTACTCCTCTGCGGGGCCAAGAGACCCAGTACTTC.

The rearrangement uses TRBV11-3 and TRBJ2-1; 10 bases are shared with TRBD2. This CDR3 has 15 amino acids. Germline-derived CDR1 and CDR2 are SGHNT and YENEEA. V lost 3 bases and J lost 1; bases outside the gene matches: 0. CDR3 coding DNA: TGTGCCAGCAGCTTTAGCGGGGGGTCCTACAATGAGCAGTTCTTC. Protein product: CASSFSGGSYNEQFF.

The V and J genes are TRBV5-1 and TRBJ1-3; 9 positions agree with TRBD1. The CDR3 contains 17 residues. After removal of 0 bases from V and 4 bases from J, the junction contained 8 bases not matched to a gene. CDR1 and CDR2 (germline): SGHRS, YFSETQ. The CDR3 reads CASSLELGTGSGNTIYF. The CDR3 DNA is TGCGCCAGCAGCTTGGAACTCGGGACAGGGTCCGGAAACACCATATATTTT.

The V gene is TRBV9, the J gene TRBJ2-2; D is possibly TRBD2 (6 bases). V was shortened by 4 bases and J by 1 base, with 11 bases between the two germline ends. The germline V gene has CDR1 SGDLS and CDR2 YYNGEE. This CDR3 has 15 residues. DNA of the CDR3: TGTGCCAGCAGCCTGGGGGGAGAGAACACCGGGGAGCTGTTTTTT. As protein: CASSLGGENTGELFF.

The rearrangement links TRBV5-8 to TRBJ2-1; 7 bases fit TRBD2. V shed 2 bases and J 4 bases; nucleotides not matched to a gene: 3. The CDR3 is 14 amino acids. Per germline, CDR1 SGHTS and CDR2 YDEGEE. Written as DNA, the CDR3 is TGTGCCAGCAGCTTTGGCGGGAGTTACAATGAGCAGTTCTTC. It is translated as CASSFGGSYNEQFF.

The chain employs TRBV30 and TRBJ1-6; TRBD1 aligns across 9 bases. V was pared by 5 bases and J by 6 bases, with 8 bases of the junction left unmatched. Germline V lookup: CDR1 GTSNPN, CDR2 SVGIG (reference sequence). The CDR3 is 15 residues long. The CDR3 sequence is CAWLRDRVSNSPLHF. For the CDR3, the DNA is TGTGCCTGGCTCCGGGACAGGGTTTCTAATTCACCCCTCCACTTT.

The chain has TRBV27 and TRBJ2-2, with D perhaps matching TRBD2 (6 bases). The CDR3 is 16 amino acids. V was trimmed by 2 bases and J by 3 bases, leaving 13 bases between them. Germline V gene lookup returns CDR1 MNHEY and CDR2 SMNVEV (reference sequence). DNA for the CDR3: TGTGCCAGCAGTTTAAGGGCGGGAAGGTACACCGGGGAGCTGTTTTTT. This translates into CASSLRAGRYTGELFF.

The rearrangement links TRBV11-3 to TRBJ2-3; a weak D match, TRBD1 (5 bases). Per germline, CDR1 SGHNT and CDR2 YENEEA. The ends were cut back, 2 bases at V and 0 bases at J, with 9 bases in the middle. CDR3 length: 15 residues. In DNA, the CDR3 is TGTGCCAGCAGCTTAAATCAGGGTAGCACAGATACGCAGTATTTT. It specifies CASSLNQGSTDTQYF.

This chain connects TRBV18 to TRBJ1-1; D might be TRBD1 (5 bases). This CDR3 contains 13 residues. V lost 3 bases and J 8 bases, leaving 13 bases between the germline ends. Germline CDR1 and CDR2: KGHSH and LQKENI. The CDR3 protein is CASSPPGGGEAFF. The CDR3 DNA reads TGTGCCAGCTCACCTCCTGGGGGGGGAGAAGCTTTCTTT.

The V gene is TRBV28, the J gene TRBJ1-6, with unresolved D. Looked up from germline, CDR1 is MDHEN and CDR2 is SYDVKM. The CDR3 extends over 14 amino acids. V was shortened by 6 bases and J by 3 bases, with 9 bases between the two germline ends. In DNA, the CDR3 is TGTGCCAGCAGGTCGTCCTACTATAATTCACCCCTCCACTTT. Protein: CASRSSYYNSPLHF.

This chain joins TRBV2 and TRBJ1-1; D is perhaps TRBD1 (5 bases). Trimming left V 6 bases short and J 4 bases short, with 12 bases between. CDR3 size: 13 residues. CDR1 is SNHLY, CDR2 FYNNEI, per germline. The CDR3 here is CASSQGMRTEAFF. The DNA for the CDR3 is TGTGCCAGCAGCCAGGGAATGCGCACTGAAGCTTTCTTT.

The chain combines TRBV6-5 with TRBJ1-1; 8 nucleotides match TRBD1. The CDR3 contains 16 residues. Trimming took 0 bases from V and 1 from J; bases not matched to a gene: 4. Germline assignment: CDR1 MNHEY and CDR2 SVGAGI. CDR3 region: CASSYSETGANTEAFF. CDR3 nucleotide sequence: TGTGCCAGCAGTTACTCCGAGACAGGGGCGAACACTGAAGCTTTCTTT.

V usage is TRBV18 and J usage is TRBJ1-4; the D is unclear. The V end lost 3 bases, the J end lost 6 bases, and 11 bases lay between the germline ends. This CDR3 is built from 14 residues. Germline assignment: CDR1 KGHSH and CDR2 LQKENI. The CDR3 coding sequence is TGTGCCAGCTCACCTAACCACGGAGATGAAAAACTGTTTTTT. Translated, it gives CASSPNHGDEKLFF.

J is TRBJ1-1 and V is TRBV4-1, with D maybe TRBD1 (5 bases). The CDR3 consists of 15 residues. Germline CDR1 and CDR2: MGHRA and YSYEKL. Trimming cost V 2 bases and J 1 base, with 11 bases left between them. As DNA, the CDR3 is TGCGCCAGCAGCCAACAACAGGTGTCGAACACTGAAGCTTTCTTT. It yields the protein CASSQQQVSNTEAFF.

V is TRBV5-1 and J is TRBJ2-7; TRBD1 matches at 7 bases. CDR1 SGHRS and CDR2 YFSETQ come from the germline V gene. The ends lost 5 bases at V and 2 bases at J; junction bases unmatched: 7. CDR3 length equals 14 residues. CDR3 nucleotide sequence: TGCGCCAGCAGAACCTCCGGGACAGCCTACGAGCAGTACTTC. This gives the protein CASRTSGTAYEQYF.

The chain links TRBV9 to TRBJ1-1; D is possibly TRBD1 (6 bases). The CDR3 extends over 14 amino acids. V lost 4 bases to trimming and J lost 11 bases, with 21 bases between them. CDR1 and CDR2 from the germline V gene are SGDLS and YYNGEE. The CDR3 loop reads CASSPQGQGLSAFF. Written as DNA, the CDR3 is TGTGCCAGCAGCCCACAGGGTCAGGGCCTTTCGGCTTTCTTT.

This chain joins TRBV27 and TRBJ2-3, with 9 bases matching TRBD2. The CDR3 consists of 17 residues. CDR1 is MNHEY, CDR2 SMNVEV, per germline (reference sequence). V lost 2 bases to trimming and J lost 6 bases; unmatched junction nucleotides: 12. Here the CDR3 DNA reads TGTGCCAGCAGTTTAATCGGGGCGGGAGGGCCGAGGGATACGCAGTATTTT. Protein sequence: CASSLIGAGGPRDTQYF.

This clone was observed many times. The V and J genes are TRBV14 and TRBJ2-7; D is possibly TRBD2 (5 bases). Per the germline V gene, CDR1 is SGHDN and CDR2 is FVKESK. The CDR3 runs 15 residues. V shed 5 bases and J shed 6 bases, with 20 bases lying between them. The CDR3 is CASSSSSSMRAEQYF. The CDR3 DNA reads as TGTGCCAGCAGCTCCTCAAGTTCTATGCGGGCCGAGCAGTACTTC.

The rearrangement joins TRBV18 to TRBJ1-4, with TRBD1 matching 7 bases. This CDR3 comprises 14 residues. Germline V gene lookup returns CDR1 KGHSH and CDR2 LQKENI. V lost 6 bases to trimming and J lost 8 bases; unmatched junction nucleotides: 9. CDR3 residues: CASSLWDSGEKLFF. CDR3 sequence (DNA): TGTGCCAGCTCTCTCTGGGACAGCGGAGAAAAACTGTTTTTT. Full variable domain (missing parts from reference TRBV18 and TRBJ1-4): NAGVMQNPRHLVRRRGQEARLRCSPMKGHSHVYWYRQLPEEGLKFMVYLQKENIIDESGMPKERFSAEFPKEGPSILRIQQVVRGDSAAYFCASSLWDSGEKLFFGSGTQLSVL.

The chain joins TRBV7-2 to TRBJ2-1, with D possibly being TRBD2 (6 bases). Germline values: CDR1 SGHTA, CDR2 FQGNSA. CDR3 length equals 12 residues. Deletions cut 5 bases from V and 12 bases from J, with 14 bases between. The CDR3 region has the DNA TGTGCCAGCAGCCCCGGGACCGGGAGGCAGTTCTTC. Translation: CASSPGTGRQFF.

V gene TRBV11-2 combines with J gene TRBJ2-5; 8 nucleotides agree with TRBD1. V was clipped by 5 bases and J by 3 bases; unmatched bases: 2. The CDR3 extends over 13 amino acids. CDR1 SGHAT and CDR2 FQNNGV come from the germline V gene. The CDR3, as DNA: TGTGCCAGCAGCCTGGACAGGGAAGAGACCCAGTACTTC. Translation: CASSLDREETQYF.